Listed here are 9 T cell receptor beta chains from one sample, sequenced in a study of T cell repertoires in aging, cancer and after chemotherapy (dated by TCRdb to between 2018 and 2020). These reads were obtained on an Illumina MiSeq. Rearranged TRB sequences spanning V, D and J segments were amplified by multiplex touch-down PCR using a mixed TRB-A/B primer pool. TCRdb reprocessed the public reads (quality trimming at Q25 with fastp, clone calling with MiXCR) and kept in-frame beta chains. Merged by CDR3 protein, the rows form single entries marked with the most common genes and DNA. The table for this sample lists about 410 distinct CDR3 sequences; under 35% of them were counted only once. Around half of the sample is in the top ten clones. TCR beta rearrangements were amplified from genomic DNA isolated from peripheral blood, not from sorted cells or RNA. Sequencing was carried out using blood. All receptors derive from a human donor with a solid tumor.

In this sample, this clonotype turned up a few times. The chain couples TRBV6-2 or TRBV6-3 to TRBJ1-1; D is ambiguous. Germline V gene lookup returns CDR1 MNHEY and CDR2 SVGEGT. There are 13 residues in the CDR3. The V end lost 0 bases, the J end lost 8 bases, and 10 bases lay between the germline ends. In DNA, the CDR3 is TGTGCCAGCAGTTACTCCCGAAGTACGGAAGCTTTCTTT. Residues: CASSYSRSTEAFF.

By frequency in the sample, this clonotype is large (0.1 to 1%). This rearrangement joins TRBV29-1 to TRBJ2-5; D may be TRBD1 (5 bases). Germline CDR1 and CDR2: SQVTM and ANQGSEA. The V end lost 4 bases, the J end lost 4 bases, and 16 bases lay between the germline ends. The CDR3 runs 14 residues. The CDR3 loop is CSVASSRGLETQYF. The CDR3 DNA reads TGCAGCGTTGCATCATCAAGGGGCCTAGAGACCCAGTACTTC.

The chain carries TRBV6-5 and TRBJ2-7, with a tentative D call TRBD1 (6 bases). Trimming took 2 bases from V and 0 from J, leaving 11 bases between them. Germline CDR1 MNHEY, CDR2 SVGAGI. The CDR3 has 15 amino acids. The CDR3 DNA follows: TGTGCCAGCAGTTACAGGGGGACCCACTCCTACGAGCAGTACTTC. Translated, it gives CASSYRGTHSYEQYF.

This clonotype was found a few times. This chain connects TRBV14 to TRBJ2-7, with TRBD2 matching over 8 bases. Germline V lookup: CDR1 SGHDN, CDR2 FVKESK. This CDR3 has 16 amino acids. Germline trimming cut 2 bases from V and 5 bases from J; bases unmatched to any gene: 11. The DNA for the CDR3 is TGTGCCAGCAGCCAATCGCGGGCGGGAGGCCCCGACGAGCAGTACTTC. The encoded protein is CASSQSRAGGPDEQYF.

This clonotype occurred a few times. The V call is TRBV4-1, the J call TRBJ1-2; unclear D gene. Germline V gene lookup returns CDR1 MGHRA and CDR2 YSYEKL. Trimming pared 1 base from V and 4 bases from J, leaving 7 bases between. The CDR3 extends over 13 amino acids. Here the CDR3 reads CASSQVGSYGYTF. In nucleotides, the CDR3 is TGCGCCAGCAGCCAAGTGGGGAGCTATGGCTACACCTTC.

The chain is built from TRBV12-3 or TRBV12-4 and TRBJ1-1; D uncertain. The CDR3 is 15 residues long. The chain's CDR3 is CASGLVVGSVTEAFF. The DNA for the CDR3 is TGTGCTAGTGGTTTGGTAGTTGGGTCGGTCACTGAAGCTTTCTTT.

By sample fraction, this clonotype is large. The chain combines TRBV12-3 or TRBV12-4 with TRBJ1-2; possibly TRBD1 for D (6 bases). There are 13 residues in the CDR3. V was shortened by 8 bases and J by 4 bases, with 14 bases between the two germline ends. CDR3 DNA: TGTGCCAGCGGTCGAGGACAGCTCTATGGCTACACCTTC. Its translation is CASGRGQLYGYTF.

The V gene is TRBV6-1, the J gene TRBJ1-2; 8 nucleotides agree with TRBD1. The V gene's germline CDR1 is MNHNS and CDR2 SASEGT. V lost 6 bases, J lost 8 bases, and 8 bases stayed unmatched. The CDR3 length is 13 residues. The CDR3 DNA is TGTGCCAGCAGGATACAGGGGGTGGGGGGCTACACCTTC. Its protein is CASRIQGVGGYTF.

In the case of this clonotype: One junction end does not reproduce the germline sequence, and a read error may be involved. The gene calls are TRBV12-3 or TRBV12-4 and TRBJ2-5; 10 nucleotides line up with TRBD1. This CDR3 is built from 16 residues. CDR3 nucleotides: TGTGCCAGCAGTTACCCGACAGGGGGCTCCAATAATGAGAAGTTCTTC. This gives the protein CASSYPTGGSNNEKFF.